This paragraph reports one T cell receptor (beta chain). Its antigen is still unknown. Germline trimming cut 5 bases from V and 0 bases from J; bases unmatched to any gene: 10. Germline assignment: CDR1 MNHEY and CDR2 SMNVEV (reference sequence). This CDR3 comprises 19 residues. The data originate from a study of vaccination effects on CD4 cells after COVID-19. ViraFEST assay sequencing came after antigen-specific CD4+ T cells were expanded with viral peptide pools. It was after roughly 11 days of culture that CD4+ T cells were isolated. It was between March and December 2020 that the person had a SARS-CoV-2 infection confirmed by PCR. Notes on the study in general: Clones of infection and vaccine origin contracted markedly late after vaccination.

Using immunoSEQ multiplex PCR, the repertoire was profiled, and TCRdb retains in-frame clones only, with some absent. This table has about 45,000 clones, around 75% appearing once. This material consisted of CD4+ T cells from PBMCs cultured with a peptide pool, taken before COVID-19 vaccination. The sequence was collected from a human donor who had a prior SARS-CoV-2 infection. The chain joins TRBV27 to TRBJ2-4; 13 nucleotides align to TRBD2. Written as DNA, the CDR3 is TGTGCCAGCAGTCCGGAGGGACTAGCGGGACCCTCAGCCAAAAACATTCAGTACTTC. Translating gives CASSPEGLAGPSAKNIQYF.